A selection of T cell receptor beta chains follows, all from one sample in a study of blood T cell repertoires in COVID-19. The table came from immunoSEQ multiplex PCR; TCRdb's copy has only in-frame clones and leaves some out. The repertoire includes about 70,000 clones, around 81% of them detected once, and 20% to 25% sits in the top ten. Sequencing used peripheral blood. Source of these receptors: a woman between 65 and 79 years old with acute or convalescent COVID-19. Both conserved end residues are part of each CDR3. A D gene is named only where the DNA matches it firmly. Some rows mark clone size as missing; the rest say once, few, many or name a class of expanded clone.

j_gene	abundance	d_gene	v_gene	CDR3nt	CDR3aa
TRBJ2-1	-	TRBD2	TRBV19	TGTGCCAGTAGTATATTAAGCGGGAGGGCCGGGGGTAATGAGCAGTTCTTC	CASSILSGRAGGNEQFF
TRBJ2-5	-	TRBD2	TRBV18	TGTGCCAGCTCACATGGGATATTAGCGGGAGGAGAGACCCAGTACTTC	CASSHGILAGGETQYF
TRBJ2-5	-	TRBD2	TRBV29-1	TGCAGCGTTGCGGTCGGGGGGTACCAAGAGACCCAGTACTTC	CSVAVGGYQETQYF
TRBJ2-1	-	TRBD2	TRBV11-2	TGTGCCAGCAGCTTACGGACTAGTCTTTGGGATGAGCAGTTCTTC	CASSLRTSLWDEQFF
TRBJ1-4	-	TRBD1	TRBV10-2	TGCGCCAGCAGTGTTCCGACAGGGAGCGAAAAACTGTTTTTT	CASSVPTGSEKLFF
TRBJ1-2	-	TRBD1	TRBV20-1	TGCAGTGCGCTGACAGGGAATGGCTACACCTTC	CSALTGNGYTF
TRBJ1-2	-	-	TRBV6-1	TGTGCCAGCAGTGAATCCGCGTATGGCTACACCTTC	CASSESAYGYTF
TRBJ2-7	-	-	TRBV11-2	TGTGCCAGCAGCCCCGTCCTGATAGTAACCTACGAGCAGTACTTC	CASSPVLIVTYEQYF
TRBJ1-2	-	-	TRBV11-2	TGTGCCAGCAGGGAAACAGGGCGAGGGGGCTACACCTTC	CASRETGRGGYTF
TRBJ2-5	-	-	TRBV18	TGTGCCAGCTCACAGGAGGAGACCCAGTACTTC	CASSQEETQYF
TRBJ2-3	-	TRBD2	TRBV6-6	TGTGCCAGCAGTCCCGGGACTAGCGGGAAAGTGGTCAGGGATACGCAGTATTTT	CASSPGTSGKVVRDTQYF
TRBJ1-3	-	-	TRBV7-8	TGTGCCAGCAGCTCCCCTTGGGCGGGTTTGACTGGAAACACCATATATTTT	CASSSPWAGLTGNTIYF
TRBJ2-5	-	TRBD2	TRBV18	TGTGCCAGCTCACCCTTAGCGGGAGCGGGGGAGACCCAGTACTTC	CASSPLAGAGETQYF
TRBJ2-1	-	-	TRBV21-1	TGTGCCAGCAGCAATTCAACTAGCTGGAGCTCCTACAATGAGCAGTTCTTC	CASSNSTSWSSYNEQFF
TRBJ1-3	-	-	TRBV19	TGTGCCAGTACCCTCGGACTGAGCTCTGGAAACACCATATATTTT	CASTLGLSSGNTIYF
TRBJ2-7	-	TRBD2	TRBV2	TGTGCCAGCATGGGGGGACTAGTCTCCTACGAGCAGTACTTC	CASMGGLVSYEQYF
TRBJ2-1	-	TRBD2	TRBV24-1	TGTGCCACCAGTGTAGCGGGAGGGGGGCGTGAGCAGTTCTTC	CATSVAGGGREQFF
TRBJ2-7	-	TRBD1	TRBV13	TGTGCCAGCAGCTTGGGACAGGGACGGACCTACGAGCAGTACTTC	CASSLGQGRTYEQYF
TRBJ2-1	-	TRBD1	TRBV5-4	TGTGCCAGCAGCTTGGGGACAGGGAACTCCTACAATGAGCAGTTCTTC	CASSLGTGNSYNEQFF
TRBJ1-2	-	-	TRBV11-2	TGTGCCAGCACCCAGGGGAGGGGGAGGGAAGGCTACACCTTC	CASTQGRGREGYTF
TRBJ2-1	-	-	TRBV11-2	TGTGCCAGCAGCAGAACAGATTACAATGAGCAGTTCTTC	CASSRTDYNEQFF
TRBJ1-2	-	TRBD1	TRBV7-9	TGTGCCAGCAGCCCCCAGGGGACAGGAGGAAGTGGCTACACCTTC	CASSPQGTGGSGYTF
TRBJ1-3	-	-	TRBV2	TGTGCCAGCAGTGCCGCTATAAGTATTAGCTCTGGAAACACCATATATTTT	CASSAAISISSGNTIYF
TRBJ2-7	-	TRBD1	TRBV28	TGTGCCAGCACTTTAAAGCCCCCGGGACAGGGAATCGGCTACGAGCAGTACTTC	CASTLKPPGQGIGYEQYF
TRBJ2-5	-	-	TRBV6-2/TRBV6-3	TGTGCCAGCAGTTACCGTAAGCCGGGAAGGGAGGAGACCCAGTACTTC	CASSYRKPGREETQYF
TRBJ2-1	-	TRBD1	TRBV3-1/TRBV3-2	TGTGCCAGCAGCCTAAAGCGGACAGGCGCGGGGCAGTTCTTC	CASSLKRTGAGQFF
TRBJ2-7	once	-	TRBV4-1	TGCGCCAGCAGCCGAGAACTAGGGGGCTACGAGCAGTACTTC	CASSRELGGYEQYF
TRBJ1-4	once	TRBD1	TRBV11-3	TGTGCCAGCAGCTTACAGGGGGCGGATGAAAAACTGTTTTTT	CASSLQGADEKLFF
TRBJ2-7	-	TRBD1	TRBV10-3	TGTGCCATCAGAGAAGGGACAGGGTTACACGAGCAGTACTTC	CAIREGTGLHEQYF
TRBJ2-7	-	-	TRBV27	TGTGCCAGCAGTTCTTGGACGGGAGAGGTCAGGGAGCAGTACTTC	CASSSWTGEVREQYF
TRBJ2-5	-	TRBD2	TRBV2	TGTGCCAGCAGTCGCAATGTGGGGGGGACGGAGACCCAGTACTTC	CASSRNVGGTETQYF
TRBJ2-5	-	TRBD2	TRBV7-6	TGTGCCAGCCACCGGGGGGCCCAGTACTTC	CASHRGAQYF
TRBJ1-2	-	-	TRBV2	TGTGCCAGCAGTGCGCGAGGCAGCGGCTACACCTTC	CASSARGSGYTF
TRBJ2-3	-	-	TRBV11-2	TGTGCCAGCAGCTACGCCACTAGGACAGATACGCAGTATTTT	CASSYATRTDTQYF
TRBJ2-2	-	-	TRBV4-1	TGCGCCAGCAGCCCCAGGCGGGCCGGGGAGCTGTTTTTT	CASSPRRAGELFF
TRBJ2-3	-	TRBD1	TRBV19	TGTGCCAGTAGTATGACAGGGACCGATACGCAGTATTTT	CASSMTGTDTQYF
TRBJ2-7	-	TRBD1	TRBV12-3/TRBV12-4	TGTGCCATACCGGGACAGGTGGATCTCGAGCAGTACTTC	CAIPGQVDLEQYF
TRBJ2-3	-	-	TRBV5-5	TGTGCCAGCAGCTTGAAGATGACATCAACCTACACAGATACGCAGTATTTT	CASSLKMTSTYTDTQYF
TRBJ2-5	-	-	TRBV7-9	TGTGCCAGCAGCCCCCTGACCTCAATGGGCAGGATGGGAGAGACCCAGTACTTC	CASSPLTSMGRMGETQYF
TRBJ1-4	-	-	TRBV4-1	TGCGCCAGCAGCCAAGAAGAAAGCGGGTTTCGAGAAAAACTGTTTTTT	CASSQEESGFREKLFF
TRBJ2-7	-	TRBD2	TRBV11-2	TGTGCCAGCAGCCCGAGAGGACTAGCGGGAGTCGAGCAGTACTTC	CASSPRGLAGVEQYF
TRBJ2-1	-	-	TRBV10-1	TGCGCCAGCAGTGAAGACTCCCGCTCCTACAATGAGCAGTTCTTC	CASSEDSRSYNEQFF
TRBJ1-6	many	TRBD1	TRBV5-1	TGCGCCAGCAGCGCCCTACAGGGGGCGGATTCACCCCTCCACTTT	CASSALQGADSPLHF
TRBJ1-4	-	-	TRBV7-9	TGTGCCAGCAGAACGGGTACTAATGAAAAACTGTTTTTT	CASRTGTNEKLFF
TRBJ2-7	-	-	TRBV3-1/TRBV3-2	TGTGCCAGCAGCCAAGTTTCGCCGGGTGGCGAGCAGTACTTC	CASSQVSPGGEQYF
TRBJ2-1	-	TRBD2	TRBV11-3	TGTGCCAGCAGCTTAGGGCCTAGCGGGAGGGCCTCCAATGAGCAGTTCTTC	CASSLGPSGRASNEQFF
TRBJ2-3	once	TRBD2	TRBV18	TGTGCCAGCTCTCCAAACCTAGCGGGGACTAGCACAGATACGCAGTATTTT	CASSPNLAGTSTDTQYF
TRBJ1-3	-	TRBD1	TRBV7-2	TGTGCCAGCAGCTTAATAGGACAGGCGGGCACCATATATTTT	CASSLIGQAGTIYF
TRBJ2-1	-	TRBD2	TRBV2	TGTGCCAGCAGATGGGGGGGTGGTGGCAATGAGCAGTTCTTC	CASRWGGGGNEQFF
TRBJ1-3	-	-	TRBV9	TGTGCCAGCAGCGTAGCAGGGGTCAGCTCTGGAAACACCATATATTTT	CASSVAGVSSGNTIYF
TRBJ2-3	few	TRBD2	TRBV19	TGTGCCAGTAGTAGAGTAGCGGGAGGCCCCACAGATACGCAGTATTTT	CASSRVAGGPTDTQYF
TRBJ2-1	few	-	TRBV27	TGTGCCAGCAGTCCCTTTTTAGGGGGTGGGGAGCAGTTCTTC	CASSPFLGGGEQFF